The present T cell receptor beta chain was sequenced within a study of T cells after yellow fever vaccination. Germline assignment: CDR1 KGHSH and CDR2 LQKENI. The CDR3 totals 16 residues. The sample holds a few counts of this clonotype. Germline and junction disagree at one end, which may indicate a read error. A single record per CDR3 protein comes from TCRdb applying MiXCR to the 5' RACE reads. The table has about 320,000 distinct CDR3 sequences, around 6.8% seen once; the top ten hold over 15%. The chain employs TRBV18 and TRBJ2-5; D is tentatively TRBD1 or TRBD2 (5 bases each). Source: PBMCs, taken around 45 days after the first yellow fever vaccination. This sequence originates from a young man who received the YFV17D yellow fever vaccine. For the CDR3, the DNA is TGTGCCAGCTCACCGAATCCGGGACGGGCACAAGGGACCCAGTACTTC. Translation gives CASSPNPGRAQGTQYF. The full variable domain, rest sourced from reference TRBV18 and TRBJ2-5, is NAGVMQNPRHLVRRRGQEARLRCSPMKGHSHVYWYRQLPEEGLKFMVYLQKENIIDESGMPKERFSAEFPKEGPSILRIQQVVRGDSAAYFCASSPNPGRAQGTQYFGPGTRLLVL.